These 10 T cell receptor beta chains share one sample of origin, sequenced in a study of cytomegalovirus exposure and HLA in healthy donors. Primers: 60 Vbeta forward and 13 Jbeta reverse. TCRdb's copy holds only in-frame clones and misses some; the assay was immunoSEQ multiplex PCR. The sample holds 95,000 to 110,000 clones, around 80% seen once. Material for sequencing was PBMCs. Every receptor here comes from a woman aged 35 to 49 in good health and CMV-seronegative.

The chain carries TRBV4-3 and TRBJ2-5; 10 positions agree with TRBD1. Matching the DNA end better, TRBJ2-7 makes the J call doubtful. The CDR3 has 14 amino acids. CDR1 is LGHNA, CDR2 YSLEER, per germline. The CDR3 protein is CASSPDRGLLEQYF. The DNA of the CDR3 is TGCGCCAGCAGCCCAGACAGGGGGCTTCTCGAGCAGTACTTC.

This clone was counted between two and nine times. J is TRBJ2-1 and V is TRBV5-6; D unclear. Germline V gene lookup returns CDR1 SGHDT and CDR2 YYEEEE. The CDR3 extends over 15 amino acids. The V end lost 0 bases, the J end lost 1 base, and 8 bases lay between the germline ends. Here the CDR3 DNA reads TGTGCCAGCAGCTTGGGGGCCATGTCCTACAATGAGCAGTTCTTC. Amino acids: CASSLGAMSYNEQFF.

The rearrangement links TRBV7-9 to TRBJ2-2, with D unclear. Germline assignment: CDR1 SEHNR and CDR2 FQNEAQ (reference sequence). V dropped 3 bases and J dropped 5 bases, with 4 bases sitting between them. The CDR3 runs to 12 residues. CDR3 in DNA: TGTGCCAGCAGCTTCTCGACCGGGGAGCTGTTTTTT. The encoded protein is CASSFSTGELFF.

There are a few counts of this clone. The rearrangement uses TRBV7-8 and TRBJ1-3; 7 positions agree with TRBD1. Germline trimming cut 5 bases from V and 0 bases from J; bases unmatched to any gene: 4. Germline CDR1 reads SGHVS; CDR2 reads FQNEAQ. The CDR3 spans 15 residues. The CDR3, as DNA: TGTGCCAGCAGCCCCCGGACAGGCTCTGGAAACACCATATATTTT. This encodes CASSPRTGSGNTIYF.

This clone is a singleton in its sample. This chain connects TRBV7-3 to TRBJ2-5; D remains ambiguous. Germline lookup yields CDR1 SGHTA and CDR2 FQGTGA. This CDR3 contains 13 residues. V was shortened by 4 bases and J by 2 bases, with 8 bases between the two germline ends. The CDR3 region is CASSSGGQETQYF. The CDR3 region has the DNA TGTGCCAGCAGCTCTGGCGGTCAAGAGACCCAGTACTTC.

The genes are TRBV14 and TRBJ1-6; no definite D call. Germline CDR1 is SGHDN and CDR2 is FVKESK. Trimming left V 0 bases short and J 6 bases short, with 6 bases between. CDR3 length: 14 residues. CDR3 nucleotides: TGTGCCAGCAGCCAAGAAACTAGTAATTCACCCCTCCACTTT. It yields the protein CASSQETSNSPLHF.

This clone was seen more than once but under ten times. This rearrangement joins TRBV13 to TRBJ2-2, with D possibly matching TRBD2 (7 bases). This CDR3 spans 13 amino acids. Between the trimmed V and J ends, which lost 4 bases and 12 bases, there was a span of 15 bases. Germline V gives CDR1 PRHDT, CDR2 FYEKMQ (reference sequence). The CDR3 DNA is TGTGCCAGCAGCTCCGCGGGGGCCCCTAAGCTGTTTTTT. It is translated as CASSSAGAPKLFF.

In this sample, this clone is medium-sized (0.01 to 0.1%). The CDR3: CASSPTLYGSGNTIYF. For the CDR3, the DNA is TGTGCCAGCAGCCCTACCCTATACGGTTCTGGAAACACCATATATTTT. V usage is TRBV7-9 and J usage is TRBJ1-3, with unresolved D. CDR3 length equals 16 residues. Looked up from germline, CDR1 is SEHNR and CDR2 is FQNEAQ (reference sequence). V gave up 5 bases and J gave up 1 base, with 15 bases separating them. Together with reference TRBV7-9 and TRBJ1-3, the CDR3 gives the full variable domain: DTGVSQNPRHKITKRGQNVTFRCDPISEHNRLYWYRQTLGQGPEFLTYFQNEAQLEKSRLLSDRFSAERPKGSFSTLEIQRTEQGDSAMYLCASSPTLYGSGNTIYFGEGSWLTVV.

This rearrangement joins TRBV4-1 to TRBJ2-1; tentatively, D is TRBD2 (6 bases). V lost 5 bases to trimming and J lost 5 bases, with 16 bases between them. This CDR3 region has 15 residues. Germline loops: CDR1 MGHRA, CDR2 YSYEKL. The CDR3 here is CASSYPGRKDNEQFF. CDR3 in DNA: TGCGCCAGCAGCTACCCTGGGAGGAAGGACAATGAGCAGTTCTTC.

The J gene is TRBJ2-5, the V gene TRBV15, with 7 bases identical to TRBD1. The CDR3 loop spans 15 amino acids. From germline, CDR1 is LNHNV and CDR2 YYDKDF (reference sequence). Germline trimming cut 3 bases from V and 5 bases from J; bases unmatched to any gene: 9. The CDR3 region is CATSRGQPPLETQYF. Written as DNA, the CDR3 is TGTGCCACCAGCAGGGGACAGCCGCCCTTGGAGACCCAGTACTTC.